This T cell receptor beta chain was identified in a study of shared clonotypes between healthy human individuals. The CDR3 sequence is 13 residues long. The germline gives CDR1 MNHNS, CDR2 SASEGT. V dropped 11 bases and J dropped 2; count of bases not matched to a gene: 6. Only in-frame clones appear in the TCRdb table, and some are missing; sequencing was by immunoSEQ multiplex PCR. The sample has some 1.5 million clones, 95% to 99% seen once. The clonotype was recovered from a man aged 30 to 45 in good health. The rearrangement joins TRBV6-1 to TRBJ1-2; 9 bases agree with TRBD1. The sequencing sample was made of naive CD4+ T cells sorted from blood. Subset meaning: CD45RA+ positively selected. CDR3 DNA: TGTGCCGGGAAGACAGGGGGAAACTATGGCTACACCTTC. Translation: CAGKTGGNYGYTF.